The source of this T cell receptor (beta chain) is a study of molecular identifiers for immune sequencing clone quantification. The CDR3 runs 16 residues. MiXCR was run by TCRdb on the PCR reads, yielding one entry per CDR3 protein. Among roughly 630,000 distinct CDR3 sequences listed, approximately 24% were seen once. This receptor was obtained from a human donor in good health. Some libraries in this study had Jurkat cell RNA spiked in. The genes are TRBV21-1 and TRBJ2-3; whether TRBD2, the table's D call, matches the DNA was not checked. TRBV21-1 constitutes a pseudogene. Sequenced sample: naive CD8+ T cells from blood, with Jurkat cell RNA spiked in. Stated subset: FACS-sorted CD8+CD4-CCR7+CD45RA+ naive T cells. The DNA of the CDR3 is TGTGCCAGCCGTTCACTAGCGGGGCAGAGCATAGATACGCAGTATTTT. Its protein product is CASRSLAGQSIDTQYF.